A selection of T cell receptor beta chains follows, all from one sample in a study of T cell repertoires in cytomegalovirus infection. TCRdb reprocessed the reads with MiXCR, giving one entry per CDR3 protein. Of about 490,000 distinct CDR3 sequences in the sample, 16% are singletons; the top ten hold roughly 25%. The material sequenced was CD8+ T cells from PBMCs. These TCRs come from a human donor in good health (CMV status not recorded). Some clones in this sample may be carry-over from other donors' samples. Both conserved end residues are part of each CDR3. A D gene is named only where the DNA matches it firmly. Clone sizes are given selectively: once, few, many, or a class where the clone is expanded.

J,size,D,V,DNA,CDR3
TRBJ2-3,few,-,TRBV5-5,TGTGCCAGCAGCGCAAACACAGATACGCAGTATTTT,CASSANTDTQYF
TRBJ1-2,many,-,TRBV6-5,TGTGCCAGCAGTTACTCTGGAGGAGGGGCCGGCTCGGGGGGCTACACCTTC,CASSYSGGGAGSGGYTF
TRBJ1-6,few,-,TRBV19,TGTGCCAGTAGGGTCATCGACAGGCTGTCACCCCTCCACTTT,CASRVIDRLSPLHF
TRBJ2-7,many,TRBD1,TRBV9,TGTGCCAGCAGCCCCGACAGGGGGGACAACGAGCAGTACTTC,CASSPDRGDNEQYF
TRBJ2-6,-,TRBD1,TRBV28,TGTGCCACCCAGTCACGCTCCGGGACAGGGTTCTCCGGGGCCAACGTCCTGACTTTC,CATQSRSGTGFSGANVLTF
TRBJ1-3,many,TRBD1,TRBV6-1,TGTGCCAGCAGTGTCGGGACAGGCTCTGGAAACACCATATATTTT,CASSVGTGSGNTIYF
TRBJ2-1,many,-,TRBV12-5,TGTGCTAGTGGTCCGCCTGACAGTTACAATGAGCAGTTCTTC,CASGPPDSYNEQFF
TRBJ1-2,-,-,TRBV20-1,TGCAGTGCTAGAGATAATGGCTACACCTTC,CSARDNGYTF
TRBJ2-6,few,-,TRBV6-1,TGTGCCAGCAGAGGGGAACAGGGATGGTATGCGTCTGGGGCCAACGTCCTGACTTTC,CASRGEQGWYASGANVLTF
TRBJ2-2,-,TRBD1,TRBV4-2,TGTGCCAGCAGCCTGAGGACAGGGGAGGTACCGGGGGAGCTGTTTTTT,CASSLRTGEVPGELFF
TRBJ2-7,-,-,TRBV6-5,TGTGCCAGCAGTTATTCCTCGGGAGTTCGGGAGCAGTACTTC,CASSYSSGVREQYF
TRBJ1-2,many,-,TRBV7-9,TGTGCCAGCAGCTTGGCGGGGGGCGCCCCCTATGGCTACACCTTC,CASSLAGGAPYGYTF
TRBJ2-1,-,TRBD2,TRBV7-3,TGTGCCAGCAGCTTAACAACGGGGGGGGCATACAATGAGCAGTTCTTC,CASSLTTGGAYNEQFF
TRBJ2-7,-,-,TRBV12-3/TRBV12-4,TGTGCCAGCAGTATTTCCAGGGGTTCCTACGAGCAGTACTTC,CASSISRGSYEQYF
TRBJ2-1,many,TRBD1,TRBV7-3,TGTGCCAGCAGCCTCGGGACAGGTACAGAGATTGAGCAGTTCTTC,CASSLGTGTEIEQFF
TRBJ1-2,few,-,TRBV6-5,TGTGCCAGCAGCTCACCTGGGTGGGGCTATGGCTACACCTTC,CASSSPGWGYGYTF
TRBJ2-7,few,TRBD2,TRBV29-1,TGCAGCGTTGAATTTAGCGGGGTAGACTACGAGCAGTACTTC,CSVEFSGVDYEQYF
TRBJ1-5,-,TRBD1,TRBV6-1,TGTGCCAGCAGTGAAGGACAGGGCCGTCAGCCCCAGCATTTT,CASSEGQGRQPQHF
TRBJ2-1,-,TRBD2,TRBV9,TGTGCCAGCAGTGTCAGGGAGGGGACGGGCTCCTACAATGAGCAGTTCTTC,CASSVREGTGSYNEQFF
TRBJ1-3,-,TRBD1,TRBV5-5,TGTGCCAGCAGCTTGACGAACAGGGGGAGGACCATATATTTT,CASSLTNRGRTIYF
TRBJ2-7,many,-,TRBV6-8,TGTGCCAGCGGCCCTCAGGGAAAGGTCGACTACGAGCAGTACTTC,CASGPQGKVDYEQYF
TRBJ2-2,few,-,TRBV30,TGTGCCTGGACCTGGACTCCAACCACCGGGGAGCTGTTTTTT,CAWTWTPTTGELFF
TRBJ2-7,-,TRBD2,TRBV28,TGTGCCAGCAGTACCCGACTAGCGGGACCCTACGAGCAGTACTTC,CASSTRLAGPYEQYF
TRBJ2-7,many,-,TRBV5-6,TGTGCCAGCAGCTGGGCTGGGGGACACGAGCAGTACTTC,CASSWAGGHEQYF
TRBJ2-7,few,-,TRBV29-1,TGCAGCGTTGCGTTGTGGCAGAACTCCTACGAGCAGTACTTC,CSVALWQNSYEQYF
TRBJ2-2,-,TRBD1,TRBV19,TGTGCCAGTAGTATTGAGGGACAGACGAACACCGGGGAGCTGTTTTTT,CASSIEGQTNTGELFF
TRBJ2-5,-,TRBD1,TRBV13,TGTGCCAGCAGCTGGGGGACAGGGGGCCAAGAGACCCAGTACTTC,CASSWGTGGQETQYF
TRBJ2-2,few,TRBD1,TRBV27,TGTGCCAGCAACCCGACAGGGGGGTTTAGGGCCGGGGAGCTGTTTTTT,CASNPTGGFRAGELFF
TRBJ1-1,-,-,TRBV6-5,TGTGCCAGCAGTTACGGTATGGGGGGCCTGTACACTGAAGCTTTCTTT,CASSYGMGGLYTEAFF
TRBJ2-1,-,-,TRBV2,TGTGCCAGCAGTGGGGAGGGGGGGATCTACAATGAGCAGTTCTTC,CASSGEGGIYNEQFF
TRBJ2-5,many,TRBD1,TRBV28,TGTGCCAGCAGGCCTACAGGGGAAGAGACCCAGTACTTC,CASRPTGEETQYF
TRBJ2-1,many,-,TRBV6-5,TGTGCCAGCAGTTACTCAGAGGGGCTCGGCTACAATGAGCAGTTCTTC,CASSYSEGLGYNEQFF
TRBJ2-2,few,-,TRBV19,TGTGCCATTTCGGACGGCTCGAACACCGGGGAGCTGTTTTTT,CAISDGSNTGELFF
TRBJ2-1,-,-,TRBV2,TGTGCTTGGAGGTCCGAAGAGGGGAACAATGAGCAGTTCTTC,CAWRSEEGNNEQFF
TRBJ2-2,-,-,TRBV27,TGTGCCAGCAGACGACTAGGGGGGATGCAAAACACCGGGGAGCTGTTTTTT,CASRRLGGMQNTGELFF
TRBJ2-7,many,TRBD2,TRBV6-5,TGTGCCAGCAGTCCACGAGGAGCGGGGAGCTACTACGAGCAGTACTTC,CASSPRGAGSYYEQYF
TRBJ2-7,many,-,TRBV28,TGTGCCAGCACCCAAGGGGGGAGCTCCTACGAGCAGTACTTC,CASTQGGSSYEQYF
TRBJ1-4,once,TRBD1,TRBV6-2/TRBV6-3,TGTGCCAGTCAACCTTTACCAGGGGGCCGAGAAAAACTGTTTTTT,CASQPLPGGREKLFF
TRBJ2-5,-,-,TRBV7-6,TGTGCCAGCTCAGACAGTTATGTGGAGACCCAGTACTTC,CASSDSYVETQYF
TRBJ2-7,-,TRBD2,TRBV9,TGTGCCAGCAGCCCCAGATGGGGCGGGGGGGCTGCGGACGAGCAGTACTTC,CASSPRWGGGAADEQYF
TRBJ2-2,few,-,TRBV15,TGTGCCACCGCCTATCTTGGGGAGCTGTTTTTT,CATAYLGELFF
TRBJ2-2,few,-,TRBV11-2,TGTGCCAGCAGCTATTCGGACGGCTCGAACACCGGGGAGCTGTTTTTT,CASSYSDGSNTGELFF
TRBJ2-7,many,TRBD1,TRBV7-6,TGTGCCAGCAGTTATACAGGGGATTCCTACGAGCAGTACTTC,CASSYTGDSYEQYF
TRBJ2-3,-,-,TRBV18,TGTGCCAGCTCACCCTGGACAACAGATACGCAGTATTTT,CASSPWTTDTQYF
TRBJ2-3,many,-,TRBV14,TGTGCCAGCAGCCCGCATGGGGGGCGCACAGATACGCAGTATTTT,CASSPHGGRTDTQYF
TRBJ2-1,many,-,TRBV7-9,TGTGCCAGCCCGCCCGACACCTCCTACAATGAGCAGTTCTTC,CASPPDTSYNEQFF
TRBJ2-7,many,-,TRBV28,TGTGCCAGCAGCCTAGGGTCTAGGTTTTACGAGCAGTACTTC,CASSLGSRFYEQYF
TRBJ2-7,few,TRBD1,TRBV29-1,TGCAGCGCCATCGACAGGGGAAGCTCCTACGAGCAGTACTTC,CSAIDRGSSYEQYF
TRBJ2-1,many,-,TRBV5-4,TGTGCCAGCAGCTTAGGAGGGGACTACAATGAGCAGTTCTTC,CASSLGGDYNEQFF
TRBJ2-1,few,-,TRBV2,TGTGCCACCCAAGGGAGGAATGAGCAGTTCTTC,CATQGRNEQFF
TRBJ2-5,many,-,TRBV28,TGTGCCAGCAGTTTCGACAGGAAAGAGACCCAGTACTTC,CASSFDRKETQYF
TRBJ2-3,-,-,TRBV24-1,TGTGCCACGGGGTTTAGAGCTACACGCACAGATACGCAGTATTTT,CATGFRATRTDTQYF
TRBJ1-2,few,-,TRBV27,-,CASTPRGMATPSVHGYTF
TRBJ2-7,many,-,TRBV7-9,TGTGCCAGCAGCACGCTCCCGGGACACGGGAATTACGAGCAGTACTTC,CASSTLPGHGNYEQYF
TRBJ2-7,-,-,TRBV20-1,TGCAGTGCTAGAGATCAGGATACTTCCTACGAGCAGTACTTC,CSARDQDTSYEQYF